The 16 T cell receptor beta chains presented below share a single source sample, sequenced in a study of T cell responses to AZD1222 COVID-19 vaccine. Some clones are missing from TCRdb's copy, which holds only in-frame ones; the method was immunoSEQ multiplex PCR. The profile shows around 140,000 clones, roughly 90% of them singletons. Here the sequenced sample was peripheral blood, taken on day 0 of AZD1222 vaccination. These receptors came from an adult in good health.

V and J are TRBV6-2 or TRBV6-3 and TRBJ1-5; 7 bases agree with TRBD1. Germline V gene lookup returns CDR1 MNHEY and CDR2 SVGEGT. V trimming: 0 bases; J trimming: 7 bases; junction bases outside the gene matches: 9. The CDR3 is 16 amino acids. CDR3: CASSYSANRGRQPQHF. CDR3 bases: TGTGCCAGCAGTTACTCCGCAAACAGGGGAAGGCAGCCCCAGCATTTT.

V and J are TRBV3-1 (or the pseudogene TRBV3-2) and TRBJ1-5; unclear D gene. V was pared by 2 bases and J by 6 bases, with 11 bases between. The CDR3 is made up of 14 amino acids. CDR1 LGHDT and CDR2 YNNKEL come from the germline V gene (reference sequence). The CDR3 protein is CASSQRTAAQPQHF. Here the CDR3 DNA reads TGTGCCAGCAGCCAACGGACCGCGGCTCAGCCCCAGCATTTT.

The CDR3 reads CASSHYYTTTEAETQYF. The DNA of the CDR3 is TGTGCCAGCAGCCACTACTACACTACGACGGAGGCCGAGACCCAGTACTTC. This chain uses TRBV7-9 with TRBJ2-5; D possibly corresponds to TRBD2 (5 bases). This CDR3 has 17 amino acids. CDR1 SEHNR and CDR2 FQNEAQ come from the germline V gene (reference sequence). The V and J ends lost 5 bases and 5 bases respectively, with 24 bases between them.

The chain joins TRBV10-3 to TRBJ2-5; D possibly corresponds to TRBD1 (5 bases). Trimming cost V 10 bases and J 2 bases, with 11 bases left between them. Germline CDR1 and CDR2: ENHRY and SYGVKD. This CDR3 has 12 residues. The CDR3 here is CATGQKQETQYF. CDR3 nucleotides: TGTGCCACCGGACAAAAACAAGAGACCCAGTACTTC.

The chain uses TRBV28 and TRBJ1-5; possibly TRBD1 for D (6 bases). The germline V gene has CDR1 MDHEN and CDR2 SYDVKM. V lost 3 bases, J lost 0 bases, and 12 bases lay in between. This CDR3 is built from 16 residues. The DNA of the CDR3 is TGTGCCAGCAGTTTTCAGGGGTGGTATAGCAATCAGCCCCAGCATTTT. Its translation: CASSFQGWYSNQPQHF.

The J gene is TRBJ2-2, the V gene TRBV27; D is perhaps TRBD2 (6 bases). The CDR3 covers 14 residues. Germline V CDR1 and CDR2: MNHEY, SMNVEV (reference sequence). V was cut by 6 bases and J by 1 base, with 9 bases left in between. CDR3 residues: CASSPGGNTGELFF. The CDR3 DNA reads TGTGCCAGCAGCCCCGGGGGGAACACCGGGGAGCTGTTTTTT.

The V gene is TRBV7-2, the J gene TRBJ2-1; D gene uncertain. This CDR3 has 15 amino acids. Looked up from germline, CDR1 is SGHTA and CDR2 is FQGNSA. The V and J ends lost 3 bases and 6 bases respectively, with 15 bases between them. CDR3: CASSFPYMGGNEQFF. DNA for the CDR3: TGTGCCAGCAGCTTCCCTTACATGGGTGGCAATGAGCAGTTCTTC.

V gene TRBV4-3 combines with J gene TRBJ2-5; 11 bases line up with TRBD2. V lost 0 bases to trimming and J lost 0 bases; unmatched junction nucleotides: 6. There are 18 residues in the CDR3. The germline CDR1 and CDR2 sequences are LGHNA and YSLEER. The CDR3 nucleotides read TGCGCCAGCAGCCAAGATTTTAGCGGGGGGGCCAACCAAGAGACCCAGTACTTC. Translation: CASSQDFSGGANQETQYF.

This clone was picked up one time. The V and J genes are TRBV7-9 and TRBJ2-1, with D uncertain. The germline gives CDR1 SEHNR, CDR2 FQNEAQ (reference sequence). Trimming removed 3 bases from V and 0 bases from J, with 6 bases in between. The CDR3 is 14 amino acids. CDR3 sequence (DNA): TGTGCCAGCAGCTTTGATGGCTCCTACAATGAGCAGTTCTTC. It is translated as CASSFDGSYNEQFF.

The rearrangement joins TRBV5-1 to TRBJ1-3; no reliable D call. The germline CDR1 and CDR2 sequences are SGHRS and YFSETQ. V was trimmed by 2 bases and J by 0 bases, leaving 6 bases between them. The CDR3 is 14 amino acids. CDR3 nucleotide sequence: TGCGCCAGCAGCTTCGACCCCTCTGGAAACACCATATATTTT. It translates to CASSFDPSGNTIYF.

The genes are TRBV19 and TRBJ1-5; 7 nucleotides match TRBD1. Germline lookup yields CDR1 LNHDA and CDR2 SQIVND (reference sequence). The J segment lost 4 bases and the V segment lost 4 bases, leaving 4 bases of the junction unmatched. The CDR3 length is 14 residues. CDR3 residues: CASSTGTDNQPQHF. In nucleotides, the CDR3 is TGTGCCAGTAGTACCGGGACAGATAATCAGCCCCAGCATTTT.

The V gene is TRBV7-2, the J gene TRBJ1-4; D gene uncertain. This CDR3 is built from 14 residues. The V gene lost 5 bases and the J gene lost 10 bases, with 17 bases spanning the gap. CDR1 and CDR2 from the germline V gene are SGHTA and FQGNSA. The CDR3 sequence: CASSVNRETGKLFF. The DNA for the CDR3 is TGTGCCAGCAGCGTAAACCGGGAAACCGGAAAACTGTTTTTT.

This clone was observed a single time. This chain links TRBV5-8 with TRBJ2-4, with 7 bases matching TRBD1. The junction had 13 bases not matched to a gene; V was cut back by 4 bases and J by 6 bases. In germline, CDR1 is SGHTS, CDR2 YDEGEE. The CDR3 consists of 16 residues. The CDR3 loop is CASSRRDRSPINIQYF. For the CDR3, the DNA is TGTGCCAGCAGCCGCCGGGACAGATCCCCAATAAACATTCAGTACTTC. Using reference TRBV5-8 and TRBJ2-4 for the parts outside the CDR3, the full variable domain is EAGVTQSPTHLIKTRGQQATLRCSPISGHTSVYWYQQALGLGLQFLLWYDEGEERNRGNFPPRFSGRQFPNYSSELNVNALELEDSALYLCASSRRDRSPINIQYFGAGTRLSVL.

V and J are TRBV28 and TRBJ2-1; TRBD2 matches 10 bases. CDR1 MDHEN and CDR2 SYDVKM come from the germline V gene. Trimming cost V 5 bases and J 3 bases; bases outside gene matches: 7. The CDR3 totals 16 residues. This chain's CDR3 is CASSPPASGSYNEQFF. The CDR3 DNA reads as TGTGCCAGCAGTCCCCCGGCTAGCGGGAGCTACAATGAGCAGTTCTTC.

The chain couples TRBV27 to TRBJ2-2; 7 positions agree with TRBD2. CDR1 and CDR2 from the germline V gene are MNHEY and SMNVEV (reference sequence). With 6 bases clipped from V and 5 bases from J, the junction kept 6 bases outside the gene matches. The CDR3 covers 14 residues. The CDR3: CASRWVAGTGELFF. Written as DNA, the CDR3 is TGTGCCAGCAGATGGGTAGCGGGTACCGGGGAGCTGTTTTTT.

The rearrangement uses TRBV30 and TRBJ1-5; 10 nucleotides match TRBD1. From germline, CDR1 is GTSNPN and CDR2 SVGIG (reference sequence). The CDR3 runs to 13 residues. V was pared by 6 bases and J by 5 bases, with 4 bases of the junction left unmatched. The chain's CDR3 is CACKDRGDQPQHF. CDR3 nucleotides: TGTGCCTGTAAGGACAGGGGGGATCAGCCCCAGCATTTT.